This T cell receptor (beta chain) was sequenced during a study of human T cells and chemical hapten exposure. Across the whole study: Small pooled library volume differences chiefly drove per-sample TCR yield variation. General study points: DPC sensitization did not alter TCRs above 1 in 1000 frequency.

Notes on this clonotype: What it binds is not known.

It was from unfractionated whole blood that total RNA was extracted. The V end lost 3 bases, the J end lost 8 bases, and 10 bases lay between the germline ends. This CDR3 is 11 amino acids long. Per germline, CDR1 DFQATT and CDR2 SNEGSKA (reference sequence). Each cDNA molecule in the library carried unique molecular identifiers. In the authors' workflow: A per-sample median of 95,638 TCRs was observed, with a range of roughly 20,000 to 690,600. TCRdb itself ran the reads through MiXCR, one entry per CDR3 protein. These V and J calls originate from TCRdb's pipeline instead of the authors' own analysis. The table lists about 120,000 distinct CDR3 sequences, about 7.7% of them singletons.

The sequencing sample was made of whole blood. This clonotype was obtained from a human donor in good health. Some clones in this sample may be carry-over from other donors' samples. This chain joins TRBV20-1 and TRBJ1-2; weak D call: TRBD1 (6 bases). The CDR3 here is CSARVGQGYTF. CDR3 bases: TGCAGTGCTAGGGTCGGACAGGGCTACACCTTC.